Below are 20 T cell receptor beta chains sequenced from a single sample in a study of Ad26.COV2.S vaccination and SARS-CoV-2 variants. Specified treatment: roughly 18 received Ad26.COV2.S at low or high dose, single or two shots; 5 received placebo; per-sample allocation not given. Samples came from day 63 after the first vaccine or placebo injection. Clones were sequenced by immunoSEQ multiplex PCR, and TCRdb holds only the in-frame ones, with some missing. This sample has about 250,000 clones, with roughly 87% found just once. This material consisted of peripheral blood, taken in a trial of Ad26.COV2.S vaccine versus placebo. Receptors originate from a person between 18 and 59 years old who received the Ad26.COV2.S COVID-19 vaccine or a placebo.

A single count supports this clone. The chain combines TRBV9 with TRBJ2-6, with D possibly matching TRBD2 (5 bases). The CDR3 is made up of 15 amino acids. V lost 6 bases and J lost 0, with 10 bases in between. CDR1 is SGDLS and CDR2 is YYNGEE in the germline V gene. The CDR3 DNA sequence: TGTGCCAGCACCGCCGGGGACTCTGGGGCCAACGTCCTGACTTTC. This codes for CASTAGDSGANVLTF.

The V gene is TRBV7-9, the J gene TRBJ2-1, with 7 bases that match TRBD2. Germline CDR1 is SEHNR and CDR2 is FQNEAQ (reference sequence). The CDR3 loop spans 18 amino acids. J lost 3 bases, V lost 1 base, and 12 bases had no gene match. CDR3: CASSLGVYQRGLYNEQFF. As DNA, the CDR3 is TGTGCCAGCAGCTTAGGTGTTTACCAGCGGGGCCTCTACAATGAGCAGTTCTTC. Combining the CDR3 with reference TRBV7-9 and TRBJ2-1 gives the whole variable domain DTGVSQNPRHKITKRGQNVTFRCDPISEHNRLYWYRQTLGQGPEFLTYFQNEAQLEKSRLLSDRFSAERPKGSFSTLEIQRTEQGDSAMYLCASSLGVYQRGLYNEQFFGPGTRLTVL.

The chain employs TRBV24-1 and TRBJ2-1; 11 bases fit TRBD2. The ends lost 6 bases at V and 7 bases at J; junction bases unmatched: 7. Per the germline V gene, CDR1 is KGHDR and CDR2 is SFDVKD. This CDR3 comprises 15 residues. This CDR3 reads CATSHIRLAGNEQFF. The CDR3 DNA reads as TGTGCCACCAGTCATATACGACTAGCGGGGAATGAGCAGTTCTTC.

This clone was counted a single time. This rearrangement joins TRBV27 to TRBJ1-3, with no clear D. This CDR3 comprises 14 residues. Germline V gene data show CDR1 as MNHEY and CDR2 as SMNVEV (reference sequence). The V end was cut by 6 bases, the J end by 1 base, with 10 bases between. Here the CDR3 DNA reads TGTGCCAGCAGCCCCCGGCGGTCTGGAAACACCATATATTTT. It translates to CASSPRRSGNTIYF.

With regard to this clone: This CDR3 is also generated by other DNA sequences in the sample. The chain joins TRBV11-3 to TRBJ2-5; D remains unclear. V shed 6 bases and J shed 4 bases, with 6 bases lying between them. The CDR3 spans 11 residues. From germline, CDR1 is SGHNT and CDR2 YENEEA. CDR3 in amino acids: CASSLGETQYF. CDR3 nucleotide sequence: TGTGCCAGCAGTCTCGGAGAGACCCAGTACTTC.

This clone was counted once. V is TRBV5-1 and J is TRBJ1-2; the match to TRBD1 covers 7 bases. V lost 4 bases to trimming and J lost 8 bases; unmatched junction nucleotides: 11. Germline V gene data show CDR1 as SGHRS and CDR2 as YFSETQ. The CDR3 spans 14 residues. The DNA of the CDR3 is TGCGCCAGCAGCCCCTGGACAGGATGGGACGGCTACACCTTC. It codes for CASSPWTGWDGYTF. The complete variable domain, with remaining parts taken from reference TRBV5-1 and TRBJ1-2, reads KAGVTQTPRYLIKTRGQQVTLSCSPISGHRSVSWYQQTPGQGLQFLFEYFSETQRNKGNFPGRFSGRQFSNSRSEMNVSTLELGDSALYLCASSPWTGWDGYTFGSGTRLTVV.

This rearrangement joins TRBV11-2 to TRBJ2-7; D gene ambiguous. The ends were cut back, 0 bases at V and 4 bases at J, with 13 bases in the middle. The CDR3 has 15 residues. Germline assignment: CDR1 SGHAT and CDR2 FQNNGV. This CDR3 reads CASSLESNSPYEQYF. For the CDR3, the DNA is TGTGCCAGCAGCTTAGAAAGTAACTCCCCATACGAGCAGTACTTC. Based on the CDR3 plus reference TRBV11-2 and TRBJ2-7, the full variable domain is EAGVAQSPRYKIIEKRQSVAFWCNPISGHATLYWYQQILGQGPKLLIQFQNNGVVDDSQLPKDRFSAERLKGVDSTLKIQPAKLEDSAVYLCASSLESNSPYEQYFGPGTRLTVT.

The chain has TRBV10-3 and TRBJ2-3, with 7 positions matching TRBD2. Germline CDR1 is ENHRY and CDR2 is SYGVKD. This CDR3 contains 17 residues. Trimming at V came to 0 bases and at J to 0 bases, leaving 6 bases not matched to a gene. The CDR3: CAISESSSGYSTDTQYF. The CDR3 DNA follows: TGTGCCATCAGTGAGTCTTCTAGCGGATATAGCACAGATACGCAGTATTTT.

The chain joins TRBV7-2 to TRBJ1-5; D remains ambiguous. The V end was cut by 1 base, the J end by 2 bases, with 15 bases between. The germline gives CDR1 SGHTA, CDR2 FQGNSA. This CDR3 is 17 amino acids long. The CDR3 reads CASSLGSRARGNQPQHF. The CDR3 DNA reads TGTGCCAGCAGCTTAGGTTCGCGGGCGCGCGGCAATCAGCCCCAGCATTTT. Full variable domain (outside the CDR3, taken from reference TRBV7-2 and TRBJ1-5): GAGVSQSPSNKVTEKGKDVELRCDPISGHTALYWYRQSLGQGLEFLIYFQGNSAPDKSGLPSDRFSAERTGGSVSTLTIQRTQQEDSAVYLCASSLGSRARGNQPQHFGDGTRLSIL.

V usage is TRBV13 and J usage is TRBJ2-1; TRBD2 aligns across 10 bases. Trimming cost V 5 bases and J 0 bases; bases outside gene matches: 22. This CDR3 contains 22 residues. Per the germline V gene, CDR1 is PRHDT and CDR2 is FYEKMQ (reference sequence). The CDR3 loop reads CASSLKARLAGGEDGSYNEQFF. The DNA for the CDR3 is TGTGCCAGCAGCCTTAAAGCGCGATTAGCGGGAGGAGAAGACGGCTCCTACAATGAGCAGTTCTTC. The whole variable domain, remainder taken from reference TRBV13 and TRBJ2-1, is AAGVIQSPRHLIKEKRETATLKCYPIPRHDTVYWYQQGPGQDPQFLISFYEKMQSDKGSIPDRFSAQQFSDYHSELNMSSLELGDSALYFCASSLKARLAGGEDGSYNEQFFGPGTRLTVL.

The chain's CDR3 is CASSDLQGTPNSGANVLTF. The CDR3 DNA reads as TGCGCCAGCAGTGACCTACAGGGGACCCCTAACTCTGGGGCCAACGTCCTGACTTTC. The chain couples TRBV10-2 to TRBJ2-6; 7 bases are a match to TRBD1. There are 19 residues in the CDR3. Per germline, CDR1 WSHSY and CDR2 SAAADI. Trimming removed 3 bases from V and 0 bases from J; junction bases left unmatched: 11.

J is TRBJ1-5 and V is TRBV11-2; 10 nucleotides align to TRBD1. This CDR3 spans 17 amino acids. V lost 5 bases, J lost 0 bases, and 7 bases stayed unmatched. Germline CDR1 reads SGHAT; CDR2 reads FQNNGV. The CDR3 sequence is CASSLGQGGFSNQPQHF. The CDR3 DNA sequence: TGTGCCAGCAGCCTCGGACAGGGGGGGTTTAGCAATCAGCCCCAGCATTTT.

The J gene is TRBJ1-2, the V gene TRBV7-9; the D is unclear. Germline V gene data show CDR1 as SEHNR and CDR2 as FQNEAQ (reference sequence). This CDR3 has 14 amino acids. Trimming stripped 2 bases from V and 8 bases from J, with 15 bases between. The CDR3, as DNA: TGTGCCAGCAGCTTATCATCGGGTGCAAGCGGCTACACCTTC. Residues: CASSLSSGASGYTF.

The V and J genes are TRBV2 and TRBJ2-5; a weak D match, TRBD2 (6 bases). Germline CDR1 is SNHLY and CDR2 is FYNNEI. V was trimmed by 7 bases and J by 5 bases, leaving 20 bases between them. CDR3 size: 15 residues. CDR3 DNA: TGTGCCAGCAAGGAGTCTCTCCTTGGGGGGGAGACCCAGTACTTC. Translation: CASKESLLGGETQYF.

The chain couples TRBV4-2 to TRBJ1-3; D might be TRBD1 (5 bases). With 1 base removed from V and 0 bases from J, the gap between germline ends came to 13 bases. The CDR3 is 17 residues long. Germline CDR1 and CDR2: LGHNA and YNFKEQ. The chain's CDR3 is CASSQVPGTPSGNTIYF. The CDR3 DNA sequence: TGTGCCAGCAGCCAAGTTCCAGGGACTCCCTCTGGAAACACCATATATTTT.

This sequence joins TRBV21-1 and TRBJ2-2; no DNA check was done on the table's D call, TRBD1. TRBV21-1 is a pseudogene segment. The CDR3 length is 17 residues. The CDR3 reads CASSSRGCRGNTGELFF. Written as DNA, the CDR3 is TGTGCTAGCAGCTCAAGAGGGTGCAGGGGGAACACCGGGGAGCTGTTTTTT.

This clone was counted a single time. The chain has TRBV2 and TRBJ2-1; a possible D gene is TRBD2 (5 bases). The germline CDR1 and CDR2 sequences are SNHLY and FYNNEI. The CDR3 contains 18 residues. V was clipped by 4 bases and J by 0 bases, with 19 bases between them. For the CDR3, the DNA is TGTGCCAGCAGTGTACCCAGGTTTGGAGCGGTCTCCTACAATGAGCAGTTCTTC. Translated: CASSVPRFGAVSYNEQFF.

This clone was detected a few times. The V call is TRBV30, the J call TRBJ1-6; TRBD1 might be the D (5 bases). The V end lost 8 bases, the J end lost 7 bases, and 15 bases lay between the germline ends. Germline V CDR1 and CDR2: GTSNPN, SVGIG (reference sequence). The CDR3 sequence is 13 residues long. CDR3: CAVEGDRNSPLHF. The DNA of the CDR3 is TGTGCCGTCGAAGGGGATCGGAATTCACCCCTCCACTTT.

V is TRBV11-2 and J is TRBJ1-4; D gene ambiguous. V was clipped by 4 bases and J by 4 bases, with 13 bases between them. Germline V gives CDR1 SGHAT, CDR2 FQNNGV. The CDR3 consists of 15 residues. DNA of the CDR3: TGTGCCAGCAGCTCCTCGATAGAGCTTAATGAAAAACTGTTTTTT. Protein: CASSSSIELNEKLFF.

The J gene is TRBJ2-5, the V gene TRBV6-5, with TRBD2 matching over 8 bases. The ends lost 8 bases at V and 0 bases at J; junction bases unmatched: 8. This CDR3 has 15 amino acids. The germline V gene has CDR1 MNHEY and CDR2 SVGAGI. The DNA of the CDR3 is TGTGCCAGCCATCAACCGGGAGGGCACCAAGAGACCCAGTACTTC. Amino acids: CASHQPGGHQETQYF.